Listed below are T cell receptor beta chains from one sample, sequenced in a study of T-cell reconstitution after alpha-beta-depleted transplantation in children. One entry per CDR3 protein results from TCRdb running MiXCR on the PCR reads. The sample shows 190,000 or so distinct CDR3 sequences, more than 6.5% of them seen only once. Sequenced here: PBMCs from the stem cell graft donor, sampled from the stem cell graft. These TCRs come from a human donor who donated a stem cell graft to a child with Wiskott-Aldrich syndrome. The CDR3 runs from the conserved cysteine through the conserved F or W. The D gene is left open where the match is weak. Some rows have no size entry. The others give once, few or many, or a class for an expanded clone.

TRBD1	TRBV5-1	many	TRBJ1-1	TGCGCCAGCTGGGACAGGGGGCTGACTGAAGCTTTCTTT	CASWDRGLTEAFF
TRBD1	TRBV5-1	many	TRBJ2-2	TGCGCCAGCAGCCCACCGACAGGGGGTAACGGGGAGCTGTTTTTT	CASSPPTGGNGELFF
.	TRBV20-1	many	TRBJ2-3	TGCAGTGCTCGAGGCGGGGGCTCAGATACGCAGTATTTT	CSARGGGSDTQYF
.	TRBV4-3	many	TRBJ2-7	TGCGCCAGCAGCCAAGATCGGAGCGGATACTACGAGCAGTACTTC	CASSQDRSGYYEQYF
.	TRBV24-1	many	TRBJ2-3	TGTGCCACCAGTGATTTTGTACAGTCCACAGATACGCAGTATTTT	CATSDFVQSTDTQYF
TRBD1	TRBV12-3/TRBV12-4	many	TRBJ2-5	TGTGCCAGCAGTTTTTCACCAGACAGGGGGGCAGGAGAGACCCAGTACTTC	CASSFSPDRGAGETQYF
.	TRBV20-1	many	TRBJ1-3	TGCAGACCTATCCGACAGACTAGCTCTGGAAACACCATATATTTT	CRPIRQTSSGNTIYF
.	TRBV12-3/TRBV12-4	many	TRBJ2-7	TGTGCCAGCAGTTTATTCGGTATAAGCTCCTACGAGCAGTACTTC	CASSLFGISSYEQYF
TRBD2	TRBV7-9	few	TRBJ2-1	TGTGCCAGCAGGCTCCCGTCGGGAGGGAAGAGGACAAATGAGCAGTTCTTC	CASRLPSGGKRTNEQFF
.	TRBV3-1	.	TRBJ1-5	TGTGCCAGCAGCCAGGCGGGCGCGGCTCAGCCCCAGCATTTT	CASSQAGAAQPQHF
.	TRBV25-1	few	TRBJ2-7	TGTGCCAGCAGCCCGGGACCATCTTACGAGCAGTACTTC	CASSPGPSYEQYF
TRBD2	TRBV3-1	few	TRBJ2-1	TGTGCCAGCAGCCAAGGGACTAGCGGGAGGGCGACTTACAATGAGCAGTTCTTC	CASSQGTSGRATYNEQFF
.	TRBV20-1	many	TRBJ1-4	TGCAGTGCTAGAGAAGTGAATGAAAAACTGTTTTTT	CSAREVNEKLFF
.	TRBV6-5	many	TRBJ1-5	TGTGCCAGCAGTTACTCGTACAGCGATCAGCCCCAGCATTTT	CASSYSYSDQPQHF
.	TRBV18	many	TRBJ2-2	TGTGCCAGCTCACCGGGCCGCGAGCTGTTTTTT	CASSPGRELFF
.	TRBV7-2	.	TRBJ1-5	TGTGCCAGCAGCATGTATGGGACCCTAGATCAGCCCCAGCATTTT	CASSMYGTLDQPQHF
TRBD1	TRBV2	many	TRBJ1-5	TGTGCCAGCAGTGAGCGAAGGGAGTTCAGGGGGCGTCAGCCCCAGCATTTT	CASSERREFRGRQPQHF
.	TRBV12-3/TRBV12-4	medium-sized	TRBJ1-2	TGTGCCAGCAGTTTTTTTGGGGGCCGAGTTGGCTACACCTTC	CASSFFGGRVGYTF
.	TRBV27	few	TRBJ2-2	TGTGCCAGCAGTGCGGGACACGAAACCGGGGAGCTGTTTTTT	CASSAGHETGELFF
.	TRBV12-3/TRBV12-4	many	TRBJ2-7	TGTGCCAGCAGTCCCACAGGTAGGAACGAGCAGTACTTC	CASSPTGRNEQYF
.	TRBV20-1	many	TRBJ2-7	TGCAGTGCCGCCACACATTCCCGGGGCGAGCAGTACTTC	CSAATHSRGEQYF
.	TRBV29-1	many	TRBJ2-7	TGCAGCGCCGCCGGGTCCTACGAGCAGTACTTC	CSAAGSYEQYF
TRBD2	TRBV29-1	many	TRBJ2-1	TGCAGCGCCCAGGGGGGTCTAGCGGGAAGGCAGAATGAGCAGTTCTTC	CSAQGGLAGRQNEQFF